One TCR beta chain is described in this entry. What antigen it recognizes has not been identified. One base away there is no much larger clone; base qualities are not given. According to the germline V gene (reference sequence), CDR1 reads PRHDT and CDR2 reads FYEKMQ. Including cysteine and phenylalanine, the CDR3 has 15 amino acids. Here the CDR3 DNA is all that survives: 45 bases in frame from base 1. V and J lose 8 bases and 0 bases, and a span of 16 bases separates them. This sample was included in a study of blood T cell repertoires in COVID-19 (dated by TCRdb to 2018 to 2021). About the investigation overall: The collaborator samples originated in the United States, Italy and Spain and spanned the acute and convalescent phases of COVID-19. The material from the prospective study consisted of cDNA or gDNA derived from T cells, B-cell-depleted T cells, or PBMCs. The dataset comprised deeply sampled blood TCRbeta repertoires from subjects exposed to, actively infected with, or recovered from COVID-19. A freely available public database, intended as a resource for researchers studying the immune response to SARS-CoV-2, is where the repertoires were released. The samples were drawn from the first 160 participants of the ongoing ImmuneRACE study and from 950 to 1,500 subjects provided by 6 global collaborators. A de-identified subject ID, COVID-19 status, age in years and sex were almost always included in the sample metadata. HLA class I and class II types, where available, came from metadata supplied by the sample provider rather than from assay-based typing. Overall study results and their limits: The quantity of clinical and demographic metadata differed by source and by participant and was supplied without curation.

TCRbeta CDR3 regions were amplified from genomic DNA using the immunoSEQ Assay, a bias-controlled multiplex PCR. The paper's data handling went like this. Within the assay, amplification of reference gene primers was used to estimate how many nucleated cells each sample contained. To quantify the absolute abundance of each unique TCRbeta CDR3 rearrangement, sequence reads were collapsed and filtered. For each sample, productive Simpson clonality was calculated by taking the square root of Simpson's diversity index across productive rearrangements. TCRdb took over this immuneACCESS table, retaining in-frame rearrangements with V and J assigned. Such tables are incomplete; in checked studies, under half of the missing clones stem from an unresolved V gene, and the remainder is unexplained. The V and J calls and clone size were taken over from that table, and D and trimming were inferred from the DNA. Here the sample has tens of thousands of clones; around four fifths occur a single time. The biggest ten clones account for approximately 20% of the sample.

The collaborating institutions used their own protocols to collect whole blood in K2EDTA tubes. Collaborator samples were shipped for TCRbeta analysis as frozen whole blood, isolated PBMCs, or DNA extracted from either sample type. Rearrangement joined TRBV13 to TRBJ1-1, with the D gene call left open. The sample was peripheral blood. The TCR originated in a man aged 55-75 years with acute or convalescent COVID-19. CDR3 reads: CASAVLTTMNTEAFF. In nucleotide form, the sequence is TGTGCCAGCGCGGTCCTAACCACGATGAACACTGAAGCTTTCTTT.